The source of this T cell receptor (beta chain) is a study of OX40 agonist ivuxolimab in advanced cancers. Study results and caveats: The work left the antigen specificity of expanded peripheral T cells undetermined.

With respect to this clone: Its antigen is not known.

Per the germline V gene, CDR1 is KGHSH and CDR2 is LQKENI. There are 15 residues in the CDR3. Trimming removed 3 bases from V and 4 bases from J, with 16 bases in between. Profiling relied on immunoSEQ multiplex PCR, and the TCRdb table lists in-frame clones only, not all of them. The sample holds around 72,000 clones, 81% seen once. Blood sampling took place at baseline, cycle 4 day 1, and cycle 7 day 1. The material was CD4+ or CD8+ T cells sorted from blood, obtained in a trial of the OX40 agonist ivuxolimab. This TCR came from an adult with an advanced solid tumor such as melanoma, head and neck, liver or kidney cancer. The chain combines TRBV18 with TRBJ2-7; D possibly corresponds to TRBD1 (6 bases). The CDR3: CASSPKTGSSYEQYF. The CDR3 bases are TGTGCCAGCTCACCCAAAACAGGGTCCTCTTACGAGCAGTACTTC.